A single sample is the source of the 4 T cell receptor beta chains below, sequenced in a study of blood T cells in healthy people across ages (dated by TCRdb to between 2014 and 2017). Library preparation employed 5' RACE. Data came from an Illumina HiSeq 2500. A second PCR of roughly 6 to 11 cycles was run with a J-beta primer mix and a sample-barcoded 5' primer. The raw public data were reprocessed by TCRdb itself: fastp quality trimming at Q25, MiXCR clonotype calling, in-frame beta chains only. CDR3 protein duplicates are merged, each entry listing the most common genes and DNA. Across this sample there are 700,000 to 1,000,000 distinct CDR3 sequences, with around 42% seen only once. The ten largest clones add up to roughly 18% of the sample. Specimen: blood. The origin of the receptors is a man aged 55 to 69 in good health.

This chain uses TRBV5-6 with TRBJ1-1; D is possibly TRBD1 (5 bases). The V end lost 6 bases, the J end lost 1 base, and 13 bases lay between the germline ends. The CDR3 runs to 14 residues. CDR1 SGHDT and CDR2 YYEEEE come from the germline V gene. This CDR3 is CASIRWGTNTEAFF. The CDR3 nucleotides read TGTGCCAGCATCCGATGGGGGACGAACACTGAAGCTTTCTTT.

V is TRBV7-2 and J is TRBJ2-7; 8 bases align to TRBD2. Germline lookup yields CDR1 SGHTA and CDR2 FQGNSA. Trimming at V came to 5 bases and at J to 2 bases, leaving 5 bases not matched to a gene. This CDR3 comprises 14 residues. In DNA, the CDR3 is TGTGCCAGCAGCGTCCTAGCGGGCCCCTACGAGCAGTACTTC. This translates into CASSVLAGPYEQYF.

The J gene is TRBJ2-7, the V gene TRBV28, with D possibly TRBD2 on 5 matching bases. The CDR3 covers 17 residues. V was shortened by 3 bases and J by 2 bases, with 20 bases between the two germline ends. Germline V lookup: CDR1 MDHEN, CDR2 SYDVKM. CDR3 nucleotide sequence: TGTGCCAGCAGTTTTTTTAGCCGTAGCGCCTTCGCCTACGAGCAGTACTTC. This gives the protein CASSFFSRSAFAYEQYF.

This clonotype has just a few counts. The chain has TRBV29-1 and TRBJ2-3; D might be TRBD2 (5 bases). Germline CDR1 SQVTM, CDR2 ANQGSEA. CDR3 length: 13 amino acids. Trimming took off 5 bases at V and 0 bases at J, with 9 bases between the two ends. The CDR3 loop reads CSVCGLSTDTQYF. In DNA, the CDR3 is TGCAGCGTTTGCGGGCTTAGCACAGATACGCAGTATTTT.